Following are 9 T cell receptor beta chains from one sample sequenced in a study of cytomegalovirus exposure and HLA in healthy donors. PCR used 60 Vbeta primers and 13 Jbeta primers. Assay used: immunoSEQ multiplex PCR; TCRdb lists only in-frame clones, some missing. The sample shows roughly 100,000 clones, roughly 72% of them seen only once. Sequenced sample: PBMCs. These receptors came from a man aged 30 to 39 in good health and CMV-seropositive.

The chain employs TRBV6-4 and TRBJ1-6; no clear D. The CDR3 loop spans 15 amino acids. Trimming took off 4 bases at V and 0 bases at J, with 7 bases between the two ends. Germline V gene lookup returns CDR1 MRHNA and CDR2 SNTAGT. The CDR3 here is CASSVASSYNSPLHF. The CDR3 nucleotides read TGTGCCAGCAGTGTAGCAAGCTCCTATAATTCACCCCTCCACTTT.

The chain joins TRBV2 to TRBJ2-7; tentatively, D is TRBD1 (5 bases). The CDR3 totals 14 residues. V shed 3 bases and J shed 2 bases, with 11 bases lying between them. Germline assignment: CDR1 SNHLY and CDR2 FYNNEI. CDR3 loop: CASSDRKGTYEQYF. The CDR3 DNA is TGTGCCAGCAGTGACAGAAAGGGGACCTACGAGCAGTACTTC.

This clone came up a few times. V and J are TRBV29-1 and TRBJ2-7; TRBD2 matches 8 bases. Germline CDR1 reads SQVTM; CDR2 reads ANQGSEA. CDR3 length equals 15 residues. After removal of 7 bases from V and 0 bases from J, the junction contained 11 bases not matched to a gene. CDR3 sequence: CSAEGASGSSYEQYF. CDR3 nucleotide sequence: TGCAGCGCAGAAGGGGCCAGCGGGAGCTCCTACGAGCAGTACTTC.

V usage is TRBV19 and J usage is TRBJ1-5, with 9 bases identical to TRBD1. The CDR3 contains 16 residues. The germline V gene encodes CDR1 LNHDA and CDR2 SQIVND (reference sequence). The V and J ends lost 3 bases and 6 bases, in that order; junction bases with no gene match: 9. As DNA, the CDR3 is TGTGCCAGTAGTATTTTCCGGGACAGGGAACGTCAGCCCCAGCATTTT. Translating it yields CASSIFRDRERQPQHF.

This clone was picked up many times. V is TRBV6-1 and J is TRBJ2-7; D remains unclear. Germline V gene sequence: CDR1 MNHNS, CDR2 SASEGT. Deletions cut 0 bases from V and 4 bases from J, with 10 bases between. There are 14 residues in the CDR3. The CDR3: CASSEANDGYEQYV. The DNA for the CDR3 is TGTGCCAGCAGTGAAGCTAACGACGGGTACGAGCAGTACGTC.

DNA of the CDR3: TGTGCCAGTAGTATCTCGGACGGCAGGGATAATCAGCCCCAGCATTTT. Translation gives CASSISDGRDNQPQHF. The rearrangement uses TRBV19 and TRBJ1-5, with TRBD1 as a possible D gene (5 bases). The ends were cut back, 3 bases at V and 4 bases at J, with 16 bases in the middle. The CDR3 loop spans 16 amino acids. Germline CDR1 is LNHDA and CDR2 is SQIVND (reference sequence). Supplemented by reference TRBV19 and TRBJ1-5, the full variable domain reads DGGITQSPKYLFRKEGQNVTLSCEQNLNHDAMYWYRQDPGQGLRLIYYSQIVNDFQKGDIAEGYSVSREKKESFPLTVTSAQKNPTAFYLCASSISDGRDNQPQHFGDGTRLSIL.

The rearrangement uses TRBV4-1 and TRBJ2-3; 13 positions match TRBD2. The CDR3 runs 19 residues. Germline values: CDR1 MGHRA, CDR2 YSYEKL. V lost 1 base to trimming and J lost 6 bases; unmatched junction nucleotides: 13. The CDR3 here is CASSQGLAGGRERFDTQYF. The DNA of the CDR3 is TGCGCCAGCAGCCAAGGACTAGCGGGGGGCCGAGAGCGGTTTGATACGCAGTATTTT.

Comment on this clone: One end of the junction does not line up with germline, which may come from a read error. J is TRBJ2-1 and V is TRBV7-3; TRBD1 aligns across 11 bases. The CDR3 loop spans 16 amino acids. From germline, CDR1 is SGHTA and CDR2 FQGTGA. The CDR3 nucleotides are TGTGCCAGCAGCTTAGGACGGGACAGGGGGAGATTGGGGTTAGTCTTC. Translated, it gives CASSLGRDRGRLGLVF.

This clone has a handful of counts. The chain is built from TRBV11-2 and TRBJ2-5; 7 nucleotides match TRBD1. The CDR3 is 15 residues long. Trimming took 5 bases from V and 2 from J; bases not matched to a gene: 8. From germline, CDR1 is SGHAT and CDR2 FQNNGV. CDR3 protein: CASSPLWGQQETQYF. The DNA of the CDR3 is TGTGCCAGCAGCCCCCTTTGGGGACAGCAAGAGACCCAGTACTTC.